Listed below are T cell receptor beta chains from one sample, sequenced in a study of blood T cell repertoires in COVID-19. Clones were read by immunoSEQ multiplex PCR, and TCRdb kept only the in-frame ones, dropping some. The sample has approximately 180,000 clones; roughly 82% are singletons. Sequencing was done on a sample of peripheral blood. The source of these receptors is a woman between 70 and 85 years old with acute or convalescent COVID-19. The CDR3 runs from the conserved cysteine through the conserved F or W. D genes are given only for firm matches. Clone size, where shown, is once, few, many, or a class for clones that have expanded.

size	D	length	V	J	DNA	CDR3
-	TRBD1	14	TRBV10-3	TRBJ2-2	TGTGCCATCGATGACAGGGGGCAAACCGGGGAGCTGTTTTTT	CAIDDRGQTGELFF
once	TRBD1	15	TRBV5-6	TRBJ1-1	TGTGCCAGCAGCCGACAGGGGATCCGGAACACTGAAGCTTTCTTT	CASSRQGIRNTEAFF
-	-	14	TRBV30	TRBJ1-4	TGTGCCTGGAACCCGAGGGGGTCAAATGAAAAACTGTTTTTT	CAWNPRGSNEKLFF
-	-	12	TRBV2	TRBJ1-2	TGTGCCATTACCACAGGGAACTATGGCTACACCTTC	CAITTGNYGYTF
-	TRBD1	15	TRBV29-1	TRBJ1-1	TGCAGCGTGGGAGGACAGGGGGCTTTTGGCACTGAAGCTTTCTTT	CSVGGQGAFGTEAFF
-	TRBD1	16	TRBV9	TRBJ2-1	TGTGCCAGCAGCATACGGACAGGGAGAAGAAACAATGAGCAGTTCTTC	CASSIRTGRRNNEQFF
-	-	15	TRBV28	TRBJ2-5	TGTGCCAGCAGTTTGTCCCCGACAGCGCCAGAGACCCAGTACTTC	CASSLSPTAPETQYF
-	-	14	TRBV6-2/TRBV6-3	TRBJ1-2	TGTGCCAGCAGTTACTCTCAGGGGAACTATGGCTACACCTTC	CASSYSQGNYGYTF
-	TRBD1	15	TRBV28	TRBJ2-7	TGTGCCAGCAGTCCCCAGGGACAGGGGAGTTACGAGCAGTACTTC	CASSPQGQGSYEQYF
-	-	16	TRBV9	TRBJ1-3	TGTGCCAGCAGCGTAACGGTAACAGACTCTGGAAACACCATATATTTT	CASSVTVTDSGNTIYF
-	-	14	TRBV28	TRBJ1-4	TGTGCCAGCAAGAGACAGGCAACTAATGAAAAACTGTTTTTT	CASKRQATNEKLFF
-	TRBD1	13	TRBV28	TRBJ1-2	TGTGCCAGCAGGTCCACAGGGGCCTATGGCTACACCTTC	CASRSTGAYGYTF
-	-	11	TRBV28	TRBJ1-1	TGTGCCAGCAGTTTACAAACTGAAGCTTTCTTT	CASSLQTEAFF
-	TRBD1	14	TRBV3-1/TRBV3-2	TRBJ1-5	TGTGCCAGCAGCCCTGGGACAGGGCATCAGCCCCAGCATTTT	CASSPGTGHQPQHF
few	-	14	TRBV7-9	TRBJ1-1	TGTGCCAGCAGCGCACAGGGAGTGAACACTGAAGCTTTCTTT	CASSAQGVNTEAFF
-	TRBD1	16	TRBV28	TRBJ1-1	TGTGCCAGCAGTCTACCCCAGGGGGCGGGTGGAACTGAAGCTTTCTTT	CASSLPQGAGGTEAFF
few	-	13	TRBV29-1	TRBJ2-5	TGCAGCGGGCGACAAGCCCACCAAGAGACCCAGTACTTC	CSGRQAHQETQYF
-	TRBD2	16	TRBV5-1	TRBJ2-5	TGCGCCAGCAGCCCGGGGACTAGCGGGAGGGTGGAGACCCAGTACTTC	CASSPGTSGRVETQYF
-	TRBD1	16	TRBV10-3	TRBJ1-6	TGTGCCATCAGGGGGGACAGGGAACAATATAATTCACCCCTCCACTTT	CAIRGDREQYNSPLHF
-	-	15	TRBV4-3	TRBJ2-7	TGCGCCAGCAGCCACGCAATCCGGGGATCCTACGAGCAGTACTTC	CASSHAIRGSYEQYF
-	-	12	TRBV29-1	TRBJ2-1	TGCAGCGTTGGATGGGGCGCAGATGAGCAGTTCTTC	CSVGWGADEQFF
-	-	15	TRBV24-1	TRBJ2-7	TGTGCCACCAGGGTGAGACAGGCCCCTGCTAGGGAGCAGTACTTC	CATRVRQAPAREQYF
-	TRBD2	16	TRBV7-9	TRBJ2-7	TGTGCCAGCAGCTCCGGCCAGGGACTAGCGTCTCGCGAGCAGTACTTC	CASSSGQGLASREQYF
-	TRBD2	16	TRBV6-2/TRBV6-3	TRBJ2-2	TGTGCCAGCAGCTCCCAAAACGGGGGGGCCTCCGGGGAGCTGTTTTTT	CASSSQNGGASGELFF
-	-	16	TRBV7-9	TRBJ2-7	TGTGCCAGCAGCTTAAGGGGTGTTGGGGGCCCCCACGAGCAGTACTTC	CASSLRGVGGPHEQYF
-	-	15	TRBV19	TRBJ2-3	TGTGCCAGTAGTATTAGTGTCGTTGAGGCAGATACGCAGTATTTT	CASSISVVEADTQYF
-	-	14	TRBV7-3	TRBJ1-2	TGTGCCAGCAGCTTAAACAGCGGGAACTATGGCTACACCTTC	CASSLNSGNYGYTF
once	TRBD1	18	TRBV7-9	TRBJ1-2	TGTGCCAGCAGCTTATCCCCTACGATGGGACAGGGGGCGGGAGGCTACACCTTC	CASSLSPTMGQGAGGYTF
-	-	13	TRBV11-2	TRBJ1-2	TGTGCCAGCAGCTTAGGGGGCGACTATGGCTACACCTTC	CASSLGGDYGYTF
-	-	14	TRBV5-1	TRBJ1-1	TGCGCCAGCAGTAGCCCGGGCAGGGACACTGAAGCTTTCTTT	CASSSPGRDTEAFF
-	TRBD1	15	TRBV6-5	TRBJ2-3	TGTGCCAGCAGTTACCGGGACAGATCCACAGATACGCAGTATTTT	CASSYRDRSTDTQYF
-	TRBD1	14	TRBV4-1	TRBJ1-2	TGCGCCAGCAGCCAAAACAGGGGTGTCTATGGCTACACCTTC	CASSQNRGVYGYTF
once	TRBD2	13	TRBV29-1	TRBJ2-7	TGCAGCGCCGGGACTAGCGGCTCCTACGAGCAGTACTTC	CSAGTSGSYEQYF
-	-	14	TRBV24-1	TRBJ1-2	TGTGCCACTCCTAGAGGCCTAAAATACTATGGCTACACCTTC	CATPRGLKYYGYTF
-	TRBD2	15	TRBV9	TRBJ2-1	TGTGCCAGCTGCCCCGGGACTAGCGGTAGCAATGAGCAGTTCTTC	CASCPGTSGSNEQFF
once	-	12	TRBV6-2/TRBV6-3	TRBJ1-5	TGTGCCAGCAGTTCCTTGGAGGGGCCCCAGCATTTT	CASSSLEGPQHF
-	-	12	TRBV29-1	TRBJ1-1	TGCAGCGTCAGTAGGGGGGGCACTGAAGCTTTCTTT	CSVSRGGTEAFF
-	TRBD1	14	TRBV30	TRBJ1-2	TGTGCCTGGAGTCGACAGGGACGGAACTATGGCTACACCTTC	CAWSRQGRNYGYTF
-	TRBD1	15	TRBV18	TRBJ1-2	TGTGCCAGCTCACCACCCGGGCAGGGGGCGGACGGCTACACCTTC	CASSPPGQGADGYTF
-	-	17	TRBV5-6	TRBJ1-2	TGTGCCAGCAGCTTGGAGCGTAGAGGGAGGTGGAGCTATGGCTACACCTTC	CASSLERRGRWSYGYTF
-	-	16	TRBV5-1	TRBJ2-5	TGCGCCAGCAGCTTGGGTGTCGCGAGGGTGTTTGAGACCCAGTACTTC	CASSLGVARVFETQYF
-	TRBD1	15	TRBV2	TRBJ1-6	TGTGCCAGCAAAGAGACAGGGGGCTGGAATTCACCCCTCCACTTT	CASKETGGWNSPLHF
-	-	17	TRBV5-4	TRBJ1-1	TGTGCCAGCAGTCCTAGAGGGGACAATAGAGGGAACACTGAAGCTTTCTTT	CASSPRGDNRGNTEAFF
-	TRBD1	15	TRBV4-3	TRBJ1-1	TGCGCCAGCAGCCAACCGGGACAGGGAGACACTGAAGCTTTCTTT	CASSQPGQGDTEAFF
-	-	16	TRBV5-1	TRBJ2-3	TGCGCCAGCAGCTTGGAGCCAGGGTCTAGCACAGATACGCAGTATTTT	CASSLEPGSSTDTQYF
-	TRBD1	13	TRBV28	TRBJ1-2	TGTGCCAGCAGTCCCACAGGGGCCTATGGCTACACCTTC	CASSPTGAYGYTF
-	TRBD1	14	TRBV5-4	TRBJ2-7	TGTGCCAGCAGCTCCGGGACAGGGTTGTACGAGCAGTACTTC	CASSSGTGLYEQYF
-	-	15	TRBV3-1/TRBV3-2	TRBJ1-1	TGTGCCAGCAGCCAAGATCTGGCAGGTGGGACTGAAGCTTTCTTT	CASSQDLAGGTEAFF
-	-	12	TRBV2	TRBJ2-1	TGTGCCAGCGGCCCAACCTACAATGAGCAGTTCTTC	CASGPTYNEQFF
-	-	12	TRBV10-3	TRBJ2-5	TGTGCCATCAGTGAACAGCAAGAGACCCAGTACTTC	CAISEQQETQYF
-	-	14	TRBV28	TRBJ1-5	TGTGCCAGCAGTCCTGGGAGTAGCAATCAGCCCCAGCATTTT	CASSPGSSNQPQHF
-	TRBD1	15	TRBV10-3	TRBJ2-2	TGTGCCATCAGTGAGGGACAGGGGTGGACCGGGGAGCTGTTTTTT	CAISEGQGWTGELFF
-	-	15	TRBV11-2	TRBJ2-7	TGTGCCAGCAGCTTAGATCTGGCCTTACCCTACGAGCAGTACTTC	CASSLDLALPYEQYF
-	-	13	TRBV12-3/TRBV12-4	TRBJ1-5	TGTGCCAGCAGACCCGCTGGGGGGCAGCCCCAGCATTTT	CASRPAGGQPQHF
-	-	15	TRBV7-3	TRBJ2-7	TGTGCCAGCAGCTTAAGCGGGGGCCCCTCCTACGAGCAGTACTTC	CASSLSGGPSYEQYF
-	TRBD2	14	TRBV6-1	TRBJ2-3	TGTGCCAGCAGCCCCATGGGGTTAGTAGCGGGAGGGTATTTT	CASSPMGLVAGGYF
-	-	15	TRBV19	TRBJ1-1	TGTGCCAGTAGTTCGTCTATAACAGCCAACACTGAAGCTTTCTTT	CASSSSITANTEAFF